One sample yielded the 22 T cell receptor beta chains listed below, sequenced in a study of cytomegalovirus exposure and HLA in healthy donors. 60 Vbeta and 13 Jbeta primers were used in PCR. Libraries were prepared by immunoSEQ multiplex PCR; TCRdb keeps only in-frame clonotypes and omits some of them. The sample table sets out 150,000 to 200,000 clones. The material sequenced was PBMCs. These receptors were obtained from a woman between 18 and 29 years old in good health and CMV-seropositive.

The chain uses TRBV18 and TRBJ2-3; D unclear. V was clipped by 3 bases and J by 3 bases, with 4 bases between them. The CDR3 has 12 residues. The germline V gene has CDR1 KGHSH and CDR2 LQKENI. This CDR3 is CASSPGTDTQYF. The CDR3 DNA reads as TGTGCCAGCTCACCCGGGACAGATACGCAGTATTTT.

This sequence joins TRBV5-5 and TRBJ2-1, with 7 positions matching TRBD2. V lost 4 bases to trimming and J lost 9 bases; unmatched junction nucleotides: 16. There are 16 residues in the CDR3. The germline V gene has CDR1 SGHKS and CDR2 YYEKEE (reference sequence). The CDR3 loop is CASSPSLADRHPEQFF. The CDR3 region has the DNA TGTGCCAGCAGCCCTAGTCTAGCGGACCGCCATCCTGAGCAGTTCTTC.

About this clone itself: At the DNA level, this CDR3 is encoded by other sequences in the same sample as well. The chain carries TRBV6-1 and TRBJ2-7; 11 positions agree with TRBD2. CDR1 and CDR2 (germline): MNHNS, SASEGT. CDR3 size: 15 residues. The J segment lost 5 bases and the V segment lost 2 bases, leaving 5 bases of the junction unmatched. CDR3 DNA: TGTGCCAGCAGTGAAACACTAGCGGGAGTCCACGAGCAGTACTTC. It specifies CASSETLAGVHEQYF.

The CDR3 nucleotides are TGTGCCTGGGAGAGTAGGCGGGACTATGGCTACACCTTC. This codes for CAWESRRDYGYTF. V usage is TRBV30 and J usage is TRBJ1-2, with unresolved D. Germline CDR1 reads GTSNPN; CDR2 reads SVGIG (reference sequence). With 5 bases removed from V and 3 bases from J, the gap between germline ends came to 13 bases. The CDR3 extends over 13 amino acids.

The chain's CDR3 is CASSSQPNSGNTIYF. CDR3 coding DNA: TGTGCCAGCAGCTCACAGCCGAACTCTGGAAACACCATATATTTT. The rearrangement uses TRBV7-8 and TRBJ1-3; D remains ambiguous. The length of the CDR3 is 15 residues. The germline gives CDR1 SGHVS, CDR2 FQNEAQ. Deletions cut 4 bases from V and 0 bases from J, with 10 bases between.

The chain's CDR3 is CASSWGDPENTEAFF. CDR3 nucleotide sequence: TGTGCCAGCAGCTGGGGGGACCCGGAGAACACTGAAGCTTTCTTT. V gene TRBV9 combines with J gene TRBJ1-1, with D possibly TRBD1 on 5 matching bases. The CDR3 runs 15 residues. The V and J ends lost 4 bases and 1 base respectively, with 14 bases between them. CDR1 is SGDLS, CDR2 YYNGEE, per germline. Full variable domain (outside the CDR3, taken from reference TRBV9 and TRBJ1-1): DSGVTQTPKHLITATGQRVTLRCSPRSGDLSVYWYQQSLDQGLQFLIQYYNGEERAKGNILERFSAQQFPDLHSELNLSSLELGDSALYFCASSWGDPENTEAFFGQGTRLTVV.

This CDR3 reads CASSTARDSWSGYTF. DNA for the CDR3: TGTGCCAGCAGCACAGCCCGGGACAGCTGGTCTGGCTACACCTTC. V usage is TRBV5-5 and J usage is TRBJ1-2; 7 bases are shared with TRBD1. From germline, CDR1 is SGHKS and CDR2 YYEKEE (reference sequence). The CDR3 length is 15 residues. Germline trimming cut 4 bases from V and 7 bases from J; bases unmatched to any gene: 13.

The chain combines TRBV5-1 with TRBJ2-7; 10 positions match TRBD1. The CDR3 consists of 14 residues. From germline, CDR1 is SGHRS and CDR2 YFSETQ. V was pared by 4 bases and J by 4 bases, with 5 bases of the junction left unmatched. CDR3 sequence: CASSPGQGGYEQYF. The CDR3 DNA sequence: TGCGCCAGCAGCCCCGGACAGGGGGGATACGAGCAGTACTTC.

The rearrangement links TRBV10-3 to TRBJ1-1; D uncertain. V shed 3 bases and J shed 0 bases, with 8 bases lying between them. The CDR3 is made up of 14 amino acids. Germline V CDR1 and CDR2: ENHRY, SYGVKD. The chain's CDR3 is CAISDSELNTEAFF. The CDR3, as DNA: TGTGCCATCAGTGATTCAGAATTGAACACTGAAGCTTTCTTT.

For this clone: A junction boundary mismatches the germline segment, possibly from a read error. This rearrangement joins TRBV19 to TRBJ1-2; D perhaps matches TRBD1 (6 bases). The CDR3 length is 14 residues. The germline V gene has CDR1 LNHDA and CDR2 SQIVND (reference sequence). In DNA, the CDR3 is TGTGCCAGTAGTACCACCGGACAGAACTGTGGCTACACCTTC. It codes for CASSTTGQNCGYTF.

The rearrangement uses TRBV20-1 and TRBJ1-1; possible D gene TRBD1, 6 bases. The germline V and J ends were trimmed by 7 bases and 5 bases, with 11 bases remaining between them. Germline V gene data show CDR1 as DFQATT and CDR2 as SNEGSKA (reference sequence). The CDR3 is 11 residues long. The chain's CDR3 is CSVGQTTEAFF. The CDR3 coding sequence is TGCAGTGTTGGACAGACGACTGAAGCTTTCTTT.

The chain recombines TRBV6-5 with TRBJ1-1; a weak D match, TRBD1 (6 bases). The CDR3 covers 14 residues. V was trimmed by 5 bases and J by 0 bases, leaving 10 bases between them. From germline, CDR1 is MNHEY and CDR2 SVGAGI. The CDR3, as DNA: TGTGCCAGCAGTCCCAGGGGTATGAACACTGAAGCTTTCTTT. Its translation: CASSPRGMNTEAFF.

The chain combines TRBV29-1 with TRBJ2-1; 8 bases line up with TRBD2. Trimming took 7 bases from V and 4 from J; bases not matched to a gene: 12. Germline lookup yields CDR1 SQVTM and CDR2 ANQGSEA. There are 15 residues in the CDR3. The CDR3 protein is CSAAESGGLYNEQFF. As DNA, the CDR3 is TGCAGCGCCGCTGAAAGCGGGGGATTATACAATGAGCAGTTCTTC.

The V and J genes are TRBV2 and TRBJ2-3; TRBD2 might be the D (6 bases). The V end lost 7 bases, the J end lost 0 bases, and 20 bases lay between the germline ends. Per germline, CDR1 SNHLY and CDR2 FYNNEI. The CDR3 is made up of 17 amino acids. This CDR3 is CASIREPGLRSTDTQYF. The CDR3 DNA reads as TGTGCCAGCATTAGAGAACCGGGACTTCGTAGCACAGATACGCAGTATTTT.

The rearrangement joins TRBV28 to TRBJ2-7, with D unclear. The germline V gene has CDR1 MDHEN and CDR2 SYDVKM. CDR3 length: 13 amino acids. Trimming pared 4 bases from V and 5 bases from J, leaving 12 bases between. CDR3 protein: CASSSPYRDEQYF. The CDR3 DNA reads TGTGCCAGCAGTTCACCCTACCGCGACGAGCAGTACTTC.

The V gene is TRBV6-5, the J gene TRBJ1-1; no definite D call. Germline CDR1 is MNHEY and CDR2 is SVGAGI. Between the trimmed V and J ends, which lost 0 bases and 6 bases, there was a span of 17 bases. The CDR3 extends over 16 amino acids. The CDR3 DNA is TGTGCCAGCAGTTACTCGAAAGCTAAGAGGGAGGCTGAAGCTTTCTTT. Protein product: CASSYSKAKREAEAFF.

The chain employs TRBV7-2 and TRBJ1-6; TRBD1 aligns across 7 bases. The CDR3 is 13 residues long. Germline values: CDR1 SGHTA, CDR2 FQGNSA. Trimming cost V 5 bases and J 7 bases; bases outside gene matches: 2. In DNA form, the CDR3 reads TGTGCCAGCAGCGAGGGGGCAAATTCACCCCTCCACTTT. It yields the protein CASSEGANSPLHF.

The chain recombines TRBV12-5 with TRBJ2-2; perhaps TRBD2 as D (5 bases). The CDR3 covers 18 residues. With 2 bases removed from V and 0 bases from J, the gap between germline ends came to 16 bases. Germline CDR1 reads LGHNT; CDR2 reads FRNRAP. Here the CDR3 DNA reads TGTGCTAGTGGTTTGAGGACTTGGGGAGTAACGAACACCGGGGAGCTGTTTTTT. Amino acid sequence: CASGLRTWGVTNTGELFF.

The CDR3 bases are TGTGCCACCAGCAGAGACAGGGTGGCTGGAAACACCATATATTTT. Translation gives CATSRDRVAGNTIYF. The V call is TRBV15, the J call TRBJ1-3; a possible D gene is TRBD1 (5 bases). Germline loops: CDR1 LNHNV, CDR2 YYDKDF (reference sequence). The CDR3 runs 15 residues. Trimming took 0 bases from V and 2 from J, leaving 8 bases between them.

The rearrangement links TRBV7-9 to TRBJ1-5, with D possibly being TRBD1 (5 bases). Germline-derived CDR1 and CDR2 are SEHNR and FQNEAQ (reference sequence). CDR3 length equals 15 residues. Trimming took 3 bases from V and 4 from J, leaving 13 bases between them. The CDR3 DNA sequence: TGTGCCAGCAGCTTGGGTGACAGAGGAAATCAGCCCCAGCATTTT. Its translation is CASSLGDRGNQPQHF.

This chain connects TRBV7-2 to TRBJ1-3; D possibly corresponds to TRBD1 (5 bases). This CDR3 spans 14 amino acids. V was cut by 6 bases and J by 0 bases, with 9 bases left in between. Germline-derived CDR1 and CDR2 are SGHTA and FQGNSA. The CDR3 here is CASSPRVSGNTIYF. The CDR3 DNA reads as TGTGCCAGCAGTCCCAGGGTCTCTGGAAACACCATATATTTT.

This chain links TRBV11-3 with TRBJ2-3; D not certain. CDR1 is SGHNT and CDR2 is YENEEA in the germline V gene. Trimming cost V 0 bases and J 1 base, with 8 bases left between them. CDR3 size: 15 residues. The CDR3 DNA sequence: TGTGCCAGCAGCTTAGATGTGAGAGGCACAGATACGCAGTATTTT. It encodes CASSLDVRGTDTQYF.